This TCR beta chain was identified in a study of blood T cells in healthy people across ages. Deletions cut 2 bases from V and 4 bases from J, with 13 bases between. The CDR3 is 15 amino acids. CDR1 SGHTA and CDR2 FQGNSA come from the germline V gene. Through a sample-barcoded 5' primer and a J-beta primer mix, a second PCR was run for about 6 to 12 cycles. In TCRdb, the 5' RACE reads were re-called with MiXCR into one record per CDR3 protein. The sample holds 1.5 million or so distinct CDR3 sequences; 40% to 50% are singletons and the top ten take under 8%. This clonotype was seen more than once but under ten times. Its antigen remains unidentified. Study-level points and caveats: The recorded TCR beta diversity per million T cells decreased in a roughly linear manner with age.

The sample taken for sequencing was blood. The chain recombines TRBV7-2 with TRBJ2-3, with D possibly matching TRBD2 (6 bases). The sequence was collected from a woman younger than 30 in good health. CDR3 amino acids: CASSLLAVNADTQYF. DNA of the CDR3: TGTGCCAGCAGCTTATTAGCGGTGAATGCAGATACGCAGTATTTT.